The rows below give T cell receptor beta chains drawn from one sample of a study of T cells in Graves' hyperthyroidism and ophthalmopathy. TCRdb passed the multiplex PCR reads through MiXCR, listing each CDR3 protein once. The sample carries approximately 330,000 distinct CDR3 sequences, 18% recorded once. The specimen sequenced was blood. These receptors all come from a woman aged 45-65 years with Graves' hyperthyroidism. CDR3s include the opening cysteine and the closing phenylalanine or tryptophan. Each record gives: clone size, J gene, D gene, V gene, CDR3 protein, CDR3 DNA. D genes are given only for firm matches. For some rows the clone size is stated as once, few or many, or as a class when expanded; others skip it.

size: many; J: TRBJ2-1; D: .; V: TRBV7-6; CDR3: CASSLALIGGRGDNEQFF; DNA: TGTGCCAGCAGCTTAGCGCTAATTGGTGGCAGGGGGGACAATGAGCAGTTCTTC
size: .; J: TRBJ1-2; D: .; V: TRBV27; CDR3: CASSLGGRVSGYTF; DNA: TGTGCCAGCAGTTTAGGGGGTAGAGTGAGCGGCTACACCTTC
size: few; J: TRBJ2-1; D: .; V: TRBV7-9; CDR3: CASSATTSYNEQFF; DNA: TGTGCCAGCAGCGCTACGACTAGTTACAATGAGCAGTTCTTC
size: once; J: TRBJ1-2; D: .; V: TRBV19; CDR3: CASSGAQYSGYTF; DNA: TGTGCCAGTTCAGGGGCCCAGTATTCCGGCTACACCTTC
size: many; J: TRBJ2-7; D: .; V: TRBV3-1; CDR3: CASSQDWYGEQREQYF; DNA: TGTGCCAGCAGCCAAGATTGGTATGGGGAACAGCGCGAGCAGTACTTC
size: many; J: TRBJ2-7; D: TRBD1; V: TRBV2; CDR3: CASSPPGGTGIFSYEQYF; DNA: TGTGCCAGCAGTCCCCCCGGGGGGACAGGGATTTTCTCCTACGAGCAGTACTTC
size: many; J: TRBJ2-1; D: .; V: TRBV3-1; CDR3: CASTQGISYNEQFF; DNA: TGTGCCAGCACCCAAGGGATCTCCTACAATGAGCAGTTCTTC
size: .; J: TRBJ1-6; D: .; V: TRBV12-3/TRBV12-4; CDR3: CASSLLDRDNSPLHF; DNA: TGTGCCAGCAGTTTATTAGACAGAGATAATTCACCCCTCCACTTT
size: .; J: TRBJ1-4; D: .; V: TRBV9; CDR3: CASSVGAGGGEKLFF; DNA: TGTGCCAGCAGCGTAGGGGCCGGGGGCGGTGAAAAACTGTTTTTT
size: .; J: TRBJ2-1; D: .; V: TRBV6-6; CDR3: CASSYSTSWGEQFF; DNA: TGTGCCAGCAGTTACTCGACGAGTTGGGGTGAGCAGTTCTTC
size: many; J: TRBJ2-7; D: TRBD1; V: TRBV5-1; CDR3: CASRRSTGGDEQYF; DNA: TGCGCCAGCCGGAGATCCACAGGGGGAGACGAGCAGTACTTC
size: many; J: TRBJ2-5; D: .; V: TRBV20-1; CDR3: CSANTYQETQYF; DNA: TGCAGTGCAAACACGTACCAAGAGACCCAGTACTTC
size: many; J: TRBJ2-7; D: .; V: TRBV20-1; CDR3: CSATGQTYEQYF; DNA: TGCAGTGCTACGGGACAAACCTACGAGCAGTACTTC
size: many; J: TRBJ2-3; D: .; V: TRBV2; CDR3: CASSEDTSTDTQYF; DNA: TGTGCCAGCAGTGAGGACACGAGCACAGATACGCAGTATTTT
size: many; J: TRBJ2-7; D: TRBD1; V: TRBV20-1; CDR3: CSAHSTGTYEQYF; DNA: TGCAGTGCGCACTCGACAGGGACCTACGAGCAGTACTTC
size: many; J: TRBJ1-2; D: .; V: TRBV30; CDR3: CAWSRQEGYGYTF; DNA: TGTGCCTGGAGTAGACAGGAGGGCTATGGCTACACCTTC
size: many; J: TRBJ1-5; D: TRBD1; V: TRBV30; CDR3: CAWSSKGAQPQHF; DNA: TGTGCCTGGAGTAGCAAGGGGGCTCAGCCCCAGCATTTT
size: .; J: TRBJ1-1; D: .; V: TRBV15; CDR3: CATSRASPDTEAFF; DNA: TGTGCCACCAGCAGAGCCTCCCCGGATACTGAAGCTTTCTTT
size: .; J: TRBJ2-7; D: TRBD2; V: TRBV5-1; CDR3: CASSMGLARAEQYF; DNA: TGTGCCAGCAGCATGGGACTAGCGAGAGCCGAGCAGTACTTC
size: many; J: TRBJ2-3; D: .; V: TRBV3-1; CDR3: CASSHSRADTQYF; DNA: TGTGCCAGCAGCCACTCCCGGGCGGATACGCAGTATTTT
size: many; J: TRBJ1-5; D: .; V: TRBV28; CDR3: CASSRGLYQPQHF; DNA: TGTGCCAGCAGCCGGGGGCTCTATCAGCCCCAGCATTTT
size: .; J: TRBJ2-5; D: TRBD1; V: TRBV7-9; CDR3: CASSQGQFYQETQYF; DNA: TGTGCCAGCAGCCAGGGACAGTTCTACCAAGAGACCCAGTACTTC
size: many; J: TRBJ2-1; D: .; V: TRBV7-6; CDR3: CASSLVGGPEQFF; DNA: TGTGCCAGCAGCTTAGTAGGGGGGCCTGAGCAGTTCTTC
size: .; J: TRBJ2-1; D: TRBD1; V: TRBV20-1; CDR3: CSARRGQGAYNEQFF; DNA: TGCAGTGCTAGAAGGGGACAGGGGGCCTACAATGAGCAGTTCTTC
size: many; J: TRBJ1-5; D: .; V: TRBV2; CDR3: CASRQHQGTDQPQHF; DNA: TGTGCCAGCAGACAACATCAGGGGACGGATCAGCCCCAGCATTTT
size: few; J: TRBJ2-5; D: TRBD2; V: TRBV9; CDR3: CASSVTSGARETQYF; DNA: TGTGCCAGCAGCGTCACTAGCGGGGCAAGGGAGACCCAGTACTTC
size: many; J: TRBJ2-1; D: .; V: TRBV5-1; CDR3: CASSSSVTRYEQFF; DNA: TGCGCCAGCAGCTCTAGCGTTACCCGTTATGAGCAGTTCTTC
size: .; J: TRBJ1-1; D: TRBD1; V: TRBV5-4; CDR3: CASSLGQGQETEAFF; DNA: TGTGCCAGCAGCTTGGGACAGGGGCAAGAAACTGAAGCTTTCTTT
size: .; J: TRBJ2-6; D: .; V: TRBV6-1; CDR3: CASRIGGSGANVLTF; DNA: TGTGCCAGCAGGATCGGAGGCTCTGGGGCCAACGTCCTGACTTTC
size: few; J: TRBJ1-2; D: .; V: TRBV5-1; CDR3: CASSPRQEYYGYTF; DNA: TGCGCCAGCAGCCCACGACAGGAATACTATGGCTACACCTTC
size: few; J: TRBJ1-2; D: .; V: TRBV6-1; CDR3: CASSEGPGNYGYTF; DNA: TGTGCCAGCAGTGAAGGGCCTGGAAACTATGGCTACACCTTC
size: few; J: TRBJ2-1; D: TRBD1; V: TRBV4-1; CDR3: CASRIVDRGNNEQFF; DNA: TGCGCCAGCAGAATTGTCGACAGGGGCAACAATGAGCAGTTCTTC
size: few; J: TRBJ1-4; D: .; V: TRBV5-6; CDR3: CASRERGRYNEKLFF; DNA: TGTGCCAGCAGAGAAAGGGGACGGTATAATGAAAAACTGTTTTTT
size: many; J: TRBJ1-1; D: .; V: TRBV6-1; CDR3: CASRSKRNTEAFF; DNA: TGTGCCAGCAGGTCCAAGAGGAACACTGAAGCTTTCTTT
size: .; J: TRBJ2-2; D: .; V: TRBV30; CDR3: CAWSTGNTGELFF; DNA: TGTGCCTGGAGTACCGGCAACACCGGGGAGCTGTTTTTT
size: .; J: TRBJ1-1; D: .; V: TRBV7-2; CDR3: CASSLSDSMNTEAFF; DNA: TGTGCCAGCAGCCTTTCGGACAGTATGAACACTGAAGCTTTCTTT
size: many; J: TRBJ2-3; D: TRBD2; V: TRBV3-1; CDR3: CASSQGRGLAGSTYTQYF; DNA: TGTGCCAGCAGCCAAGGGCGCGGGCTAGCGGGGAGTACCTATACGCAGTATTTT
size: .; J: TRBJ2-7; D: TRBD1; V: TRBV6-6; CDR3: CASSYGDRGSYEQYF; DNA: TGTGCCAGCAGTTACGGGGACAGGGGTTCCTACGAGCAGTACTTC
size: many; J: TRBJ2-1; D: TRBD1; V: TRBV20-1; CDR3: CSARQTGYEQFF; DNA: TGCAGTGCTAGGCAGACAGGGTATGAGCAGTTCTTC
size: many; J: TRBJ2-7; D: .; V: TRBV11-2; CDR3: CASSLGAFYEQYF; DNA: TGTGCCAGCAGCTTAGGAGCCTTCTACGAGCAGTACTTC